These 5 T cell receptor beta chains came from one sample sequenced in a study of T cell changes during pregnancy in multiple sclerosis. Clones were sequenced by immunoSEQ multiplex PCR, and TCRdb holds only the in-frame ones, with some missing. The sample shows 40,000 to 45,000 clones, 80% to 90% of them seen only once. The sample consisted of CD4+ T cells from peripheral blood mononuclear cells, taken in the first trimester of pregnancy. The origin of the receptors is a female donor with multiple sclerosis, enrolled in a pregnancy study.

The chain carries TRBV7-2 and TRBJ1-1; D is possibly TRBD1 (5 bases). V shed 6 bases and J shed 1 base, with 9 bases lying between them. The CDR3 is made up of 13 amino acids. Germline-derived CDR1 and CDR2 are SGHTA and FQGNSA. The CDR3 region is CASSRGANTEAFF. The CDR3 coding sequence is TGTGCCAGCAGTCGTGGGGCGAACACTGAAGCTTTCTTT.

The V and J genes are TRBV6-1 and TRBJ2-1, with 11 bases that match TRBD1. V lost 5 bases and J lost 7; bases outside the gene matches: 7. The CDR3 sequence is 15 residues long. The V gene's germline CDR1 is MNHNS and CDR2 SASEGT. CDR3 region: CASSSGTGGRNEQFF. As DNA, the CDR3 is TGTGCCAGCAGTTCTGGGACAGGGGGTAGAAATGAGCAGTTCTTC.

The chain carries TRBV25-1 and TRBJ2-1, with 7 nucleotides matching TRBD2. The germline V gene has CDR1 MGHDK and CDR2 SYGVNS. The CDR3 extends over 14 amino acids. With V trimmed by 1 base and J by 8 bases, 5 bases remained unmatched. CDR3 DNA: TGTGCCAGCAGTGAATCCCCAGGGAGGGATGAGCAGTTCTTC. Amino acid sequence: CASSESPGRDEQFF.

The V and J genes are TRBV2 and TRBJ1-4; perhaps TRBD1 as D (6 bases). Germline lookup yields CDR1 SNHLY and CDR2 FYNNEI. V was trimmed by 5 bases and J by 0 bases, leaving 19 bases between them. The CDR3 loop spans 18 amino acids. The CDR3 DNA reads as TGTGCCAGCAGTTACGGACAGCCAGGGCTTGCAACTAATGAAAAACTGTTTTTT. This sequence encodes CASSYGQPGLATNEKLFF.

V and J are TRBV10-3 and TRBJ2-5; 9 bases are shared with TRBD1. J lost 3 bases, V lost 10 bases, and 9 bases had no gene match. This CDR3 region has 14 residues. The germline CDR1 and CDR2 sequences are ENHRY and SYGVKD. The CDR3 sequence: CATDRGFGEETQYF. For the CDR3, the DNA is TGTGCCACGGACAGGGGCTTTGGGGAAGAGACCCAGTACTTC.